A single sample gave rise to the 32 T cell receptor beta chains below, sequenced in a study of metastatic and nonmetastatic thyroid tumors. There were no patients who had received any treatment before thyroid surgery. TCRdb re-called the PCR reads through MiXCR. The sample carries almost 70,000 clones, 11% to 15% recorded once. The sample comprised blood. These receptors were taken from a male donor with papillary thyroid cancer or a benign thyroid nodule (not recorded which). Some clones in this sample may be carry-over from other donors' samples.

At least ten counts were recorded for this clone. The chain joins TRBV28 to TRBJ2-1, with 9 bases lining up with TRBD1. This CDR3 has 16 residues. Unmatched junction bases numbered 5, after V lost 4 bases and J lost 1 base. Germline V gives CDR1 MDHEN, CDR2 SYDVKM. The CDR3 DNA follows: TGTGCCAGCAGTTCTCCGGACAGGGGATCCTACAATGAGCAGTTCTTC. As protein: CASSSPDRGSYNEQFF. Supplemented by reference TRBV28 and TRBJ2-1, the full variable domain reads DVKVTQSSRYLVKRTGEKVFLECVQDMDHENMFWYRQDPGLGLRLIYFSYDVKMKEKGDIPEGYSVSREKKERFSLILESASTNQTSMYLCASSSPDRGSYNEQFFGPGTRLTVL.

This clone occurred many times. This chain uses TRBV6-2 or TRBV6-3 with TRBJ2-5, with D possibly called TRBD1 or TRBD2 (5 bases each). This CDR3 has 14 amino acids. Germline loops: CDR1 MNHEY, CDR2 SVGEGT. With 7 bases removed from V and 2 bases from J, the gap between germline ends came to 14 bases. The CDR3 sequence is CASNGAVGQETQYF. The DNA of the CDR3 is TGTGCCAGCAACGGGGCAGTAGGGCAAGAGACCCAGTACTTC.

This clone was counted many times. J is TRBJ1-5 and V is TRBV4-1; TRBD1 matches 7 bases. The CDR3 extends over 16 amino acids. The germline V gene has CDR1 MGHRA and CDR2 YSYEKL. V trimming: 2 bases; J trimming: 0 bases; junction bases outside the gene matches: 4. CDR3 in amino acids: CASSQPGQYSNQPQHF. CDR3 nucleotides: TGCGCCAGCAGCCAACCGGGACAGTATAGCAATCAGCCCCAGCATTTT.

This clone was seen at least ten times. V gene TRBV12-3 or TRBV12-4 combines with J gene TRBJ1-5; D not certain. V was trimmed by 6 bases and J by 6 bases, leaving 15 bases between them. This CDR3 contains 14 residues. The CDR3, as DNA: TGTGCCAGCAGCTCTGTTGAGGGCTCTCAGCCCCAGCATTTT. Protein product: CASSSVEGSQPQHF.

This clone appeared many times. The rearrangement joins TRBV11-2 to TRBJ1-2; no clear D gene. The germline V gene encodes CDR1 SGHAT and CDR2 FQNNGV. The V end lost 5 bases, the J end lost 4 bases, and 8 bases lay between the germline ends. The CDR3 totals 12 residues. CDR3 DNA: TGTGCCAGCAGCCTCGCACCCTATGGCTACACCTTC. Translating it yields CASSLAPYGYTF.

This clone turned up a few times. The V and J genes are TRBV6-6 and TRBJ2-3; a possible D gene is TRBD2 (6 bases). The germline CDR1 and CDR2 sequences are MNHNY and SVGAGI (reference sequence). V dropped 5 bases and J dropped 5 bases, with 26 bases sitting between them. The CDR3 is 18 amino acids. The CDR3 region is CASSRTIPGVLGIDTQYF. The CDR3 bases are TGTGCCAGCAGTCGGACTATCCCGGGCGTACTTGGCATAGATACGCAGTATTTT.

The table lists this clone with a few counts. A read error may produce the germline difference seen at one junction end. This chain uses TRBV12-5 with TRBJ1-2; D uncertain. CDR1 LGHNT and CDR2 FRNRAP come from the germline V gene. This CDR3 contains 12 residues. The chain's CDR3 is CVSAAGEYCYTF. In nucleotides, the CDR3 is TGTGTTAGTGCGGCAGGAGAATATTGCTACACCTTC.

This clone was seen ten or more times. The sample has other DNA sequences that encode this CDR3 too. This chain joins TRBV6-1 and TRBJ1-1, with 7 bases aligning to TRBD1. With V trimmed by 2 bases and J by 5 bases, 8 bases remained unmatched. The CDR3 spans 15 residues. Germline V gives CDR1 MNHNS, CDR2 SASEGT. The CDR3 DNA reads as TGTGCCAGCAGTGAACAGGGGGGGTGGGGGACTGAAGCTTTCTTT. Protein: CASSEQGGWGTEAFF.

This clone was seen a few times. The chain joins TRBV6-1 to TRBJ1-2, with D uncertain. V lost 2 bases, J lost 8 bases, and 18 bases lay in between. Germline-derived CDR1 and CDR2 are MNHNS and SASEGT. The CDR3 runs to 15 residues. CDR3: CASSELVLLVRGYTF. Here the CDR3 DNA reads TGTGCCAGCAGTGAACTGGTATTATTAGTTCGAGGCTACACCTTC.

This clone appeared many times. The rearrangement links TRBV11-2 to TRBJ2-1; TRBD2 agrees at 9 bases. Germline lookup yields CDR1 SGHAT and CDR2 FQNNGV. Trimming at V came to 0 bases and at J to 5 bases, leaving 5 bases not matched to a gene. This CDR3 spans 16 amino acids. In DNA form, the CDR3 reads TGTGCCAGCAGCTTAGATCGGACTAGCGAGGACAATGAGCAGTTCTTC. Translation: CASSLDRTSEDNEQFF.

In its sample, this clone was seen many times. The rearrangement links TRBV7-2 to TRBJ2-5; unclear D gene. Germline loops: CDR1 SGHTA, CDR2 FQGNSA. Trimming stripped 6 bases from V and 3 bases from J, with 11 bases between. The length of the CDR3 is 13 residues. The CDR3 DNA is TGTGCCAGCAGTCCACCGGGCGAAGAGACCCAGTACTTC. Its translation: CASSPPGEETQYF.

This clone has more than one count but fewer than ten. This may arise from a read error, as a much more abundant clone is one base away. The chain employs TRBV5-5 and TRBJ1-6; no definite D call. Germline V gene sequence: CDR1 SGHKS, CDR2 YYEKEE (reference sequence). The CDR3 has 12 amino acids. CDR3 in amino acids: CSSSLALSPLHF. The DNA for the CDR3 is TGTTCCAGCAGCTTGGCCCTTTCACCCCTCCACTTT. Drawing the rest from reference TRBV5-5 and TRBJ1-6, the complete variable domain is DAGVTQSPTHLIKTRGQQVTLRCSPISGHKSVSWYQQVLGQGPQFIFQYYEKEERGRGNFPDRFSARQFPNYSSELNVNALLLGDSALYLCSSSLALSPLHFGNGTRLTVT.

In its sample, this clone was seen many times. This chain uses TRBV29-1 with TRBJ1-2; no clear D gene. The length of the CDR3 is 14 residues. V shed 4 bases and J shed 4 bases, with 16 bases lying between them. Per the germline V gene, CDR1 is SQVTM and CDR2 is ANQGSEA. The DNA for the CDR3 is TGCAGCGTTGGAGTGGCCGGAGCGGGCTATGGCTACACCTTC. Its translation is CSVGVAGAGYGYTF.

This clone was recorded many times. The V call is TRBV6-2 or TRBV6-3, the J call TRBJ2-7; the D is unclear. Per germline, CDR1 MNHEY and CDR2 SVGEGT. The CDR3 length is 14 residues. V lost 2 bases to trimming and J lost 0 bases, with 8 bases between them. CDR3 in DNA: TGTGCCAGCAGTTACAGGGATAGCTCCTACGAGCAGTACTTC. This codes for CASSYRDSSYEQYF.

At least ten counts were recorded for this clone. The rearrangement links TRBV7-2 to TRBJ2-7, with D maybe TRBD2 (5 bases). V was pared by 6 bases and J by 4 bases, with 13 bases between. The germline CDR1 and CDR2 sequences are SGHTA and FQGNSA. The CDR3 contains 13 residues. The CDR3 coding sequence is TGTGCCAGCAGTCCCACTAGGGATTACGAGCAGTACGTC. Translation gives CASSPTRDYEQYV.

The chain couples TRBV11-2 to TRBJ2-7; 13 bases match TRBD2. CDR1 and CDR2 (germline): SGHAT, FQNNGV. This CDR3 has 18 residues. Losses at the gene ends were 5 bases for V and 4 bases for J; bases not matched to a gene: 14. Written as DNA, the CDR3 is TGTGCCAGCAGCCCTGGACTAGCGGGAGCGCTTTCCCGGTACGAGCAGTACTTC. Translated: CASSPGLAGALSRYEQYF.

This clone was detected ten times or more. V and J are TRBV30 and TRBJ2-5; D is unclear. The V and J ends lost 0 bases and 5 bases respectively, with 7 bases between them. The germline gives CDR1 GTSNPN, CDR2 SVGIG (reference sequence). The CDR3 is 12 residues long. The CDR3 is CAWSVLEETQYF. The CDR3 bases are TGTGCCTGGAGTGTACTGGAGGAGACCCAGTACTTC.

Many counts were recorded for this clone. One junction end does not reproduce the germline sequence, and a read error may be involved. This chain links TRBV7-7 with TRBJ2-1; 9 bases line up with TRBD1. Germline loops: CDR1 SSHAT, CDR2 FNYEAQ (reference sequence). The CDR3 covers 16 residues. CDR3 residues: CASSLGTGKAYNEQFF. CDR3 DNA: TGTGCTAGCAGCTTAGGGACAGGGAAAGCCTACAATGAGCAGTTCTTC.

This clone was recorded at least ten times. This sequence joins TRBV7-3 and TRBJ2-1; 8 bases map to TRBD1. The CDR3 runs 17 residues. Germline lookup yields CDR1 SGHTA and CDR2 FQGTGA. Losses at the gene ends were 4 bases for V and 2 bases for J; bases not matched to a gene: 10. CDR3 amino acids: CASSYQSGTGAYNEQFF. DNA of the CDR3: TGTGCCAGCAGCTATCAATCCGGGACAGGAGCCTACAATGAGCAGTTCTTC.

This clone has at least ten counts. This rearrangement joins TRBV7-2 to TRBJ2-3; D is ambiguous. Deletions cut 4 bases from V and 4 bases from J, with 12 bases between. The CDR3 is made up of 14 amino acids. CDR1 is SGHTA, CDR2 FQGNSA, per germline. This CDR3 is CASSSSPAADTQYF. DNA of the CDR3: TGTGCCAGCAGCTCCAGCCCGGCGGCAGATACGCAGTATTTT.

This clone occurred many times. The chain has TRBV7-8 and TRBJ1-6, with a possible D match to TRBD1 (5 bases). The germline gives CDR1 SGHVS, CDR2 FQNEAQ. CDR3 size: 14 residues. V was shortened by 4 bases and J by 7 bases, with 11 bases between the two germline ends. The CDR3 sequence is CASSWQGDNSPLHF. CDR3 coding DNA: TGTGCCAGCAGCTGGCAGGGAGACAATTCACCCCTCCACTTT.

In its sample, this clone was seen many times. The sample holds other DNA sequences that translate to the same CDR3. The rearrangement links TRBV24-1 to TRBJ1-5, with a possible D match to TRBD1 (5 bases). V lost 0 bases and J 2 bases, leaving 10 bases between the germline ends. Germline CDR1 KGHDR, CDR2 SFDVKD. The CDR3 contains 16 residues. CDR3 protein: CATSDLSGRGNQPQHF. Here the CDR3 DNA reads TGTGCCACCAGTGATTTGTCAGGGCGGGGCAATCAGCCCCAGCATTTT.

This clone has at least ten counts. The chain recombines TRBV19 with TRBJ1-6; 9 bases line up with TRBD1. Unmatched junction bases numbered 8, after V lost 7 bases and J lost 10 bases. Germline CDR1 reads LNHDA; CDR2 reads SQIVND (reference sequence). The CDR3 has 14 residues. This chain's CDR3 is CASTPTGGYSPLHF. CDR3 bases: TGTGCCAGTACTCCGACAGGGGGGTACTCACCCCTCCACTTT.

This clone was recorded many times. The V call is TRBV20-1, the J call TRBJ2-7; TRBD2 matches at 11 bases. Germline CDR1 and CDR2: DFQATT and SNEGSKA (reference sequence). Trimming cost V 0 bases and J 4 bases; bases outside gene matches: 17. The CDR3 consists of 19 residues. The CDR3 DNA reads TGCAGTGCTAGAGATAGGCCTTCGGTCGGACTAGCGGGTATGTACGAGCAGTACTTC. It translates to CSARDRPSVGLAGMYEQYF.

This clone appeared many times. The V call is TRBV7-2, the J call TRBJ1-2, with 8 bases fitting TRBD1. Germline V lookup: CDR1 SGHTA, CDR2 FQGNSA. Trimming took 5 bases from V and 2 from J; bases not matched to a gene: 7. The CDR3 has 15 amino acids. The CDR3 sequence is CASSPGQGTNYGYTF. In nucleotides, the CDR3 is TGTGCCAGCAGCCCAGGACAGGGTACGAACTATGGCTACACCTTC.

The rearrangement joins TRBV13 to TRBJ1-1; 11 nucleotides agree with TRBD1. Germline CDR1 and CDR2: PRHDT and FYEKMQ (reference sequence). The junction had 17 bases not matched to a gene; V was cut back by 6 bases and J by 2 bases. This CDR3 is 19 amino acids long. CDR3 bases: TGTGCCAGCAGACTTCTTCTTCCGGGACAGGGGGAGGGTAACACTGAAGCTTTCTTT. Translation: CASRLLLPGQGEGNTEAFF.

This clone has a handful of counts. V and J are TRBV19 and TRBJ2-7; TRBD2 agrees at 14 bases. This CDR3 region has 15 residues. The V and J ends lost 4 bases and 5 bases, in that order; junction bases with no gene match: 4. CDR1 LNHDA and CDR2 SQIVND come from the germline V gene (reference sequence). The CDR3 region has the DNA TGTGCCAGTAGTACGGGACTAGCGGGAGTCCACGAGCAGTACTTC. Translating gives CASSTGLAGVHEQYF.

This clone was seen at least ten times. The genes are TRBV9 and TRBJ2-5, with TRBD2 matching 8 bases. The ends lost 0 bases at V and 4 bases at J; junction bases unmatched: 2. The CDR3 sequence is 14 residues long. Per the germline V gene, CDR1 is SGDLS and CDR2 is YYNGEE. For the CDR3, the DNA is TGTGCCAGCAGCGTAGACGGGAGGGGAGAGACCCAGTACTTC. It is translated as CASSVDGRGETQYF.

This clone has just a few counts. One end of the junction varies from germline; a read error may be responsible. The chain uses TRBV6-1 and TRBJ1-5, with D possibly TRBD1 on 6 matching bases. From germline, CDR1 is MNHNS and CDR2 SASEGT. The CDR3 runs to 13 residues. Here the CDR3 reads CASTGGDNQPHHF. DNA of the CDR3: TGTGCCAGCACGGGAGGGGACAATCAGCCCCATCATTTT.

This clone was observed many times. This chain uses TRBV5-5 with TRBJ2-3; 8 positions agree with TRBD2. The CDR3 has 14 residues. J gave up 2 bases and V 7 bases, and 6 bases lay outside the gene matches. CDR1 and CDR2 from the germline V gene are SGHKS and YYEKEE (reference sequence). The CDR3 DNA reads TGTGCCAGCCTTTTTAGCGGGACCACAGATACGCAGTATTTT. As protein: CASLFSGTTDTQYF.

The V and J genes are TRBV30 and TRBJ2-7, with D unresolved. This CDR3 is 14 amino acids long. The germline CDR1 and CDR2 sequences are GTSNPN and SVGIG (reference sequence). The CDR3 nucleotides read TGTGCCTGGAGTGTAGGGTTAGGCTCCTACGAACAGTACGTC. This gives the protein CAWSVGLGSYEQYV.

This clone was seen a few times. The junction departs from germline at one end; a sequencing error may be responsible. The gene calls are TRBV27 and TRBJ2-2; D ambiguous. The CDR3 consists of 13 residues. The germline gives CDR1 MNHEY, CDR2 SMNVEV (reference sequence). The CDR3 reads CASSPLGTVELFF. The CDR3 DNA sequence: TGTGCCAGCAGTCCTCTAGGCACCGTGGAGCTGTTTTTT.